The text below deals with one TCR beta chain. The antigen remains undetermined. The record originates from a study of cytomegalovirus exposure and HLA in healthy donors. Study as a whole: In a previous analysis, 100 million to 140 million unique TCR beta sequences were found from 150 million to 200 million T cells. When fewer than 400 donors were genotyped, roughly four fifths of them were found to fall in the Caucasian-associated ancestry cluster. Overall study findings and caveats: Most subjects had HLA-A and HLA-B alleles reportedly predicted accurately by TCR beta sequences.

With 4 bases clipped from V and 4 bases from J, the junction kept 5 bases outside the gene matches. The length of the CDR3 is 15 residues. Germline loops: CDR1 SGHNT, CDR2 YYREEE (reference sequence). The PCR was carried out with 60 Vbeta primers and 13 Jbeta primers. Generated by immunoSEQ multiplex PCR, the TCRdb table keeps only in-frame clones and is missing some. Here the sample spans some 100,000 clones, 70% to 80% being singletons. J is TRBJ2-7 and V is TRBV5-4; 13 nucleotides align to TRBD2. This receptor was identified in a woman in her forties or fifties in good health and CMV-seropositive. The sequenced sample consisted of PBMCs. CDR3 region: CASSTGLAGVYEQYF. The CDR3 DNA sequence: TGTGCCAGCAGCACCGGACTAGCGGGGGTATACGAGCAGTACTTC.